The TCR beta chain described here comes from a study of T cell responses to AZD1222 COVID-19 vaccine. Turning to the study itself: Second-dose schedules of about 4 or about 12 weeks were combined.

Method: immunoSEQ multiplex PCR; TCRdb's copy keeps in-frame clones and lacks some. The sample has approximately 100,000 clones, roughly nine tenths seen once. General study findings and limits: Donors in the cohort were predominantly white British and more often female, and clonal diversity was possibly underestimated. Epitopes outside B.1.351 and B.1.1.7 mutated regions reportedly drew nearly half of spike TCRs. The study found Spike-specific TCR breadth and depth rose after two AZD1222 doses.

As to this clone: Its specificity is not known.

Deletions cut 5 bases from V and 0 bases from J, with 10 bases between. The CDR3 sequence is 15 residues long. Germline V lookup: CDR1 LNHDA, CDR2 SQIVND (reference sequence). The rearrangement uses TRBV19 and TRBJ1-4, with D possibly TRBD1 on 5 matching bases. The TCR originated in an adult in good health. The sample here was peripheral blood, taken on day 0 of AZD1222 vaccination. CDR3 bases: TGTGCCAGTAGTCCAGACAGCTCAACTAATGAAAAACTGTTTTTT. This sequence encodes CASSPDSSTNEKLFF. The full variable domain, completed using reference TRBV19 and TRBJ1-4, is DGGITQSPKYLFRKEGQNVTLSCEQNLNHDAMYWYRQDPGQGLRLIYYSQIVNDFQKGDIAEGYSVSREKKESFPLTVTSAQKNPTAFYLCASSPDSSTNEKLFFGSGTQLSVL.